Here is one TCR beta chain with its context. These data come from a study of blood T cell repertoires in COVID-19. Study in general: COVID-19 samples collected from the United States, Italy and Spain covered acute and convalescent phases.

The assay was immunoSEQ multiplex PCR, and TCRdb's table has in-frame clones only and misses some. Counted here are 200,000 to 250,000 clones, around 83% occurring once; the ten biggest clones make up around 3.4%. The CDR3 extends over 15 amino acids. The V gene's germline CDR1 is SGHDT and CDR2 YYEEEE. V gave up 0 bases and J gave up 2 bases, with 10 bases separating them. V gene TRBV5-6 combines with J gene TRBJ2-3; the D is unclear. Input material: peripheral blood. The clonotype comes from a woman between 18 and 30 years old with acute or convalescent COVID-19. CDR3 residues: CASSLVQAHTDTQYF. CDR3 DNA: TGTGCCAGCAGCTTGGTTCAGGCACACACAGATACGCAGTATTTT.